The entry that follows covers one TCR beta chain sequence. What it recognizes is unknown. The treatment here: approximately 18 received Ad26.COV2.S at low or high dose, single or two shots; about 5 received placebo; per-sample allocation not given. After the first vaccine or placebo injection, samples were drawn on day 63. Based in Boston, the donor was an adult of 18-55 years. The sample originates from a study of Ad26.COV2.S vaccination and SARS-CoV-2 variants. Broader study findings: Placebo and vaccine recipients had non-spike TCR breadth that was similar. Spike-specific TCR breadth in vaccine recipients exceeded that seen in placebo recipients. An underestimation of total T cell responses may have resulted from the TCR breadth and depth analyses.

The V end lost 5 bases, the J end lost 5 bases, and 12 bases lay between the germline ends. CDR1 and CDR2 (germline): KGHSH, LQKENI. This CDR3 comprises 13 residues. Profiled with immunoSEQ multiplex PCR; TCRdb holds only in-frame clones, not every one. Among around 450,000 clones listed, roughly 89% were seen once. V and J are TRBV18 and TRBJ2-5; maybe TRBD1 (5 bases). Sample: peripheral blood, taken in a trial of Ad26.COV2.S vaccine versus placebo. The sequence came from a person aged 18-60 years who received the Ad26.COV2.S COVID-19 vaccine or a placebo. In DNA form, the CDR3 reads TGTGCCAGCTCATCGAGACAGTCGGAGACCCAGTACTTC. This sequence encodes CASSSRQSETQYF.